A single sample gave rise to the 19 T cell receptor beta chains below, sequenced in a study of shared clonotypes between healthy human individuals. The repertoire was sequenced with immunoSEQ multiplex PCR; TCRdb's copy has only in-frame clones and lacks some. This table has more than 1,200,000 clones, 98% appearing once. The source material was naive CD4+ T cells sorted from blood. Subset here: CD45RA+ positively selected. Source of these receptors: a man aged 30 to 45 in good health.

This clone is a singleton in its sample. The genes are TRBV7-9 and TRBJ2-3; D is perhaps TRBD1 (5 bases). The CDR3 loop spans 15 amino acids. The germline gives CDR1 SEHNR, CDR2 FQNEAQ (reference sequence). Trimming removed 4 bases from V and 4 bases from J, with 15 bases in between. The CDR3 DNA reads TGTGCCAGCAGCTCCGGGCGGCAGGGCCCAGATACGCAGTATTTT. This codes for CASSSGRQGPDTQYF.

The chain has TRBV5-1 and TRBJ2-3, with D perhaps TRBD2 (5 bases). V was shortened by 0 bases and J by 4 bases, with 9 bases between the two germline ends. The CDR3 contains 14 residues. Germline CDR1 and CDR2: SGHRS and YFSETQ. The chain's CDR3 is CASSLVLVADTQYF. CDR3 DNA sequence: TGCGCCAGCAGCTTGGTACTAGTGGCAGATACGCAGTATTTT.

The rearrangement uses TRBV7-8 and TRBJ1-2, with D maybe TRBD1 (5 bases). With 2 bases removed from V and 1 base from J, the gap between germline ends came to 8 bases. CDR1 and CDR2 from the germline V gene are SGHVS and FQNEAQ. The CDR3 consists of 14 residues. The CDR3 nucleotides are TGTGCCAGCAGCTTAAGGGGTATTAACTATGGCTACACCTTC. Protein sequence: CASSLRGINYGYTF.

V is TRBV10-2 and J is TRBJ2-3, with 10 bases aligning to TRBD2. V dropped 4 bases and J dropped 6; count of bases not matched to a gene: 7. Germline V CDR1 and CDR2: WSHSY, SAAADI. The CDR3 totals 15 residues. The chain's CDR3 is CASSVAGGPPDTQYF. Here the CDR3 DNA reads TGCGCCAGCAGTGTAGCGGGAGGACCGCCGGATACGCAGTATTTT.

The chain has TRBV6-1 and TRBJ2-1, with 10 bases lining up with TRBD2. V dropped 10 bases and J dropped 4; count of bases not matched to a gene: 7. Germline loops: CDR1 MNHNS, CDR2 SASEGT. The CDR3 is made up of 14 amino acids. Written as DNA, the CDR3 is TGTGCCAACAGAGGACTAGCGGTATACAATGAGCAGTTCTTC. Its protein product is CANRGLAVYNEQFF.

In this sample, this clone turned up once. The V call is TRBV29-1, the J call TRBJ1-1, with a tentative D call TRBD1 (6 bases). Germline V gene lookup returns CDR1 SQVTM and CDR2 ANQGSEA. The CDR3 has 13 residues. The V gene lost 7 bases and the J gene lost 5 bases, with 17 bases spanning the gap. The CDR3: CSGSGQRGTEAFF. CDR3 coding DNA: TGCAGCGGTTCTGGGCAGAGGGGGACTGAAGCTTTCTTT.

The CDR3 nucleotides read TGTGCCAGCAGTGCTGCCGGGACAGGGGATTACGAGCAGTACTTC. Protein: CASSAAGTGDYEQYF. This chain connects TRBV6-5 to TRBJ2-7, with 10 bases matching TRBD1. CDR1 MNHEY and CDR2 SVGAGI come from the germline V gene. Trimming removed 5 bases from V and 4 bases from J; junction bases left unmatched: 8. CDR3 length: 15 amino acids.

The V gene is TRBV11-2, the J gene TRBJ2-7; a possible D gene is TRBD2 (5 bases). The germline gives CDR1 SGHAT, CDR2 FQNNGV. The CDR3 sequence is 16 residues long. Deletions cut 6 bases from V and 2 bases from J, with 20 bases between. CDR3 protein: CASSGLRSGRTYEQYF. The DNA of the CDR3 is TGTGCCAGCAGTGGCCTGCGGAGCGGTAGGACCTACGAGCAGTACTTC.

The chain is built from TRBV19 and TRBJ2-7; possibly TRBD1 for D (5 bases). Looked up from germline, CDR1 is LNHDA and CDR2 is SQIVND (reference sequence). Trimming left V 5 bases short and J 2 bases short, with 19 bases between. The CDR3 runs to 16 residues. CDR3 coding DNA: TGTGCCAGTAGTCGGTCCCTATCAGGGATTGCCTACGAGCAGTACTTC. Protein product: CASSRSLSGIAYEQYF.

This clone showed up just once. This chain joins TRBV11-3 and TRBJ2-7; D is uncertain. Trimming shortened V by 1 base and J by 0 bases, and 4 bases separated the two germline ends. Germline CDR1 is SGHNT and CDR2 is YENEEA. The CDR3 is 13 amino acids. CDR3 in amino acids: CASSLVYSYEQYF. In DNA, the CDR3 is TGTGCCAGCAGCTTAGTGTACTCCTACGAGCAGTACTTC.

The J gene is TRBJ2-7, the V gene TRBV15; 7 bases line up with TRBD2. This CDR3 has 17 amino acids. Per the germline V gene, CDR1 is LNHNV and CDR2 is YYDKDF (reference sequence). With 0 bases clipped from V and 3 bases from J, the junction kept 11 bases outside the gene matches. The CDR3 DNA follows: TGTGCCACCAGCAGAGATCCTTCGGGGACTACGGGCTACGAGCAGTACTTC. As protein: CATSRDPSGTTGYEQYF.

The rearrangement joins TRBV9 to TRBJ2-4, with no clear D. Trimming took off 3 bases at V and 6 bases at J, with 10 bases between the two ends. The CDR3 covers 13 residues. CDR1 and CDR2 (germline): SGDLS, YYNGEE. The chain's CDR3 is CASSETASNIQYF. In DNA form, the CDR3 reads TGTGCCAGCAGCGAGACCGCCTCAAACATTCAGTACTTC.

The chain has TRBV7-9 and TRBJ2-7, with TRBD2 matching over 8 bases. This CDR3 is 17 amino acids long. V gave up 5 bases and J gave up 5 bases; unmatched junction bases: 17. Germline V gene sequence: CDR1 SEHNR, CDR2 FQNEAQ (reference sequence). In DNA form, the CDR3 reads TGTGCCAGCAGCCGACACCTCCTACCGGGACTAGTAGACGAGCAGTACTTC. The encoded protein is CASSRHLLPGLVDEQYF.

This rearrangement joins TRBV10-3 to TRBJ2-7, with 12 bases identical to TRBD2. Germline V gives CDR1 ENHRY, CDR2 SYGVKD. With 4 bases clipped from V and 5 bases from J, the junction kept 18 bases outside the gene matches. CDR3 length: 19 amino acids. CDR3 protein: CAISGSRLAGGPRVNEQYF. CDR3 sequence (DNA): TGTGCCATCAGTGGGAGTCGGCTAGCGGGAGGGCCAAGGGTCAACGAGCAGTACTTC.

The rearrangement joins TRBV28 to TRBJ2-1, with D perhaps matching TRBD1 (6 bases). Germline V gene data show CDR1 as MDHEN and CDR2 as SYDVKM. The germline V and J ends were trimmed by 5 bases and 13 bases, with 24 bases remaining between them. CDR3 length equals 15 residues. The CDR3 here is CASSPPGAGEFDQFF. The CDR3 DNA reads TGTGCCAGCAGTCCGCCTGGGGCAGGGGAGTTTGATCAGTTCTTC.

This clone is a singleton in its sample. The chain links TRBV19 to TRBJ2-2; possible D gene TRBD1, 6 bases. The germline V and J ends were trimmed by 7 bases and 3 bases, with 12 bases remaining between them. The germline V gene encodes CDR1 LNHDA and CDR2 SQIVND (reference sequence). This CDR3 has 14 residues. The CDR3 DNA reads as TGTGCCAGTAACGACCCAGGGGACACCGGGGAGCTGTTTTTT. Protein product: CASNDPGDTGELFF. The whole variable domain, filled in from reference TRBV19 and TRBJ2-2, reads DGGITQSPKYLFRKEGQNVTLSCEQNLNHDAMYWYRQDPGQGLRLIYYSQIVNDFQKGDIAEGYSVSREKKESFPLTVTSAQKNPTAFYLCASNDPGDTGELFFGEGSRLTVL.

The chain employs TRBV30 and TRBJ2-3; TRBD2 matches 8 bases. The V gene's germline CDR1 is GTSNPN and CDR2 SVGIG (reference sequence). V shed 2 bases and J 6 bases; nucleotides not matched to a gene: 7. The CDR3 has 14 residues. Here the CDR3 DNA reads TGTGCCTGGAGTCCGGGACTAGGCCCGGATACGCAGTATTTT. Amino acid sequence: CAWSPGLGPDTQYF. Full variable domain (outside the CDR3, taken from reference TRBV30 and TRBJ2-3): SQTIHQWPATLVQPVGSPLSLECTVEGTSNPNLYWYRQAAGRGLQLLFYSVGIGQISSEVPQNLSASRPQDRQFILSSKKLLLSDSGFYLCAWSPGLGPDTQYFGPGTRLTVL.

The V and J genes are TRBV14 and TRBJ2-2; TRBD1 agrees at 7 bases. With V trimmed by 4 bases and J by 5 bases, 13 bases remained unmatched. The germline CDR1 and CDR2 sequences are SGHDN and FVKESK. The length of the CDR3 is 17 residues. DNA for the CDR3: TGTGCCAGCAGCCGAATATTGCCGGGACAGCCTACCGGGGAGCTGTTTTTT. This codes for CASSRILPGQPTGELFF.

The CDR3: CASSSKNIQYF. CDR3 coding DNA: TGTGCCAGCAGTTCAAAAAACATTCAGTACTTC. The chain uses TRBV28 and TRBJ2-4; no definite D call. Per the germline V gene, CDR1 is MDHEN and CDR2 is SYDVKM. V lost 4 bases to trimming and J lost 4 bases, with 2 bases between them. The CDR3 has 11 residues. The full variable domain, rest sourced from reference TRBV28 and TRBJ2-4, is DVKVTQSSRYLVKRTGEKVFLECVQDMDHENMFWYRQDPGLGLRLIYFSYDVKMKEKGDIPEGYSVSREKKERFSLILESASTNQTSMYLCASSSKNIQYFGAGTRLSVL.